The clone carrying this T cell receptor beta chain was picked up many times. This sample was taken from a study of regulatory T cells in long-lasting Graves disease. To make TCR beta libraries, researchers used iRepertoire HTBI primers and Arm-PCR of CDR3 regions. In TCRdb, the multiplex PCR reads were re-called with MiXCR into one record per CDR3 protein. The repertoire has 200,000 to 250,000 distinct CDR3 sequences, less than 20% of them found once; the top ten carry about 12%. With 3 bases clipped from V and 0 bases from J, the junction kept 4 bases outside the gene matches. The CDR3 is 17 residues long. CDR1 is LNHDA and CDR2 is SQIVND in the germline V gene (reference sequence). Time point denoted: newly diagnosed GD, antithyroid drugs for less than 3 months. With RNA extracted from PBMCs as input, the TCR library was made. By American Thyroid Association guidelines, Graves' disease was diagnosed in the cohort.

These data were likewise used in another study, on T cells in Graves' hyperthyroidism and ophthalmopathy. Per that study: Initially, a first-round RT-PCR of the TCR CDR3 employed the HTBI primer set.

This sample comprised peripheral blood mononuclear cells (PBMCs), obtained at new diagnosis, from a patient treated with antithyroid drugs. This sequence joins TRBV19 and TRBJ1-5; 11 bases line up with TRBD1. The sequence was collected from a woman in her twenties or thirties with Graves disease. The CDR3 DNA reads TGTGCCAGTAGTATGAGGGACAGGGGGTTTAGCAATCAGCCCCAGCATTTT. This codes for CASSMRDRGFSNQPQHF.